The rows below give T cell receptor beta chains drawn from one sample of a study of blood T cell repertoires in COVID-19. Generated by immunoSEQ multiplex PCR, the TCRdb table keeps only in-frame clones and is missing some. The sample consists of 140,000 or so clones, around 84% of them appearing once. The sample taken for sequencing was peripheral blood. These receptors were collected from a human donor in a cohort sampled during active COVID-19. Both conserved end residues are part of each CDR3. The D gene is left open where the match is weak. Clone size is stated in some rows and not others, as once, few, many or a class when expanded.

clone_size,j_call,v_call,d_call,cdr3_aa,cdr3_nt
NA,TRBJ2-7,TRBV5-1,NA,CASSLVDSLTYEQYF,TGCGCCAGCAGCCTAGTGGACAGCTTAACCTACGAGCAGTACTTC
NA,TRBJ1-4,TRBV6-1,TRBD1,CASSEPGQGAEKLFF,TGTGCCAGCAGTGAACCGGGACAGGGGGCTGAAAAACTGTTTTTT
NA,TRBJ1-2,TRBV19,NA,CASSHSRTYGYTF,TGTGCCAGTAGTCATTCTAGGACTTATGGCTACACCTTC
NA,TRBJ2-4,TRBV7-9,TRBD1,CASSFGTDIQYF,TGTGCCAGCAGCTTCGGGACAGACATTCAGTACTTC
NA,TRBJ1-6,TRBV11-2,NA,CASSLLAGNNSPLHF,TGTGCCAGCAGCTTACTAGCGGGGAATAATTCACCCCTCCACTTT
few,TRBJ1-6,TRBV4-1,NA,CASSQDVGRNNSPLHF,TGCGCCAGCAGCCAAGACGTTGGCAGAAATAATTCACCCCTCCACTTT
NA,TRBJ1-2,TRBV13,TRBD1,CASSLKGQVYGYTF,TGTGCCAGCAGCTTAAAGGGACAGGTCTATGGCTACACCTTC
few,TRBJ2-7,TRBV7-2,TRBD2,CASSPSGRSSYEQYF,TGTGCCAGCAGCCCAAGCGGGAGGAGCTCCTACGAGCAGTACTTC
NA,TRBJ2-7,TRBV5-1,TRBD1,CASSSGTGREQYF,TGCGCCAGCAGCTCCGGGACAGGGAGAGAGCAGTACTTC
NA,TRBJ1-2,TRBV6-5,NA,CASRTGIIYGYTF,TGTGCCAGCAGGACAGGCATAATCTATGGCTACACCTTC
NA,TRBJ1-2,TRBV5-4,NA,CASSSIERNYGYTF,TGTGCCAGCAGCTCGATTGAGCGTAACTATGGCTACACCTTC
NA,TRBJ2-7,TRBV6-2/TRBV6-3,NA,CASSLAVLTYEQYF,TGTGCCAGCAGTTTGGCGGTTCTTACCTACGAGCAGTACTTC
NA,TRBJ1-1,TRBV2,NA,CASSDGGVLAFF,TGTGCCAGCAGTGACGGAGGGGTATTGGCTTTCTTT
NA,TRBJ2-5,TRBV6-1,NA,CASSEAGSRGKTQYF,TGTGCCAGCAGTGAAGCCGGGTCAAGGGGTAAGACCCAGTACTTC
NA,TRBJ2-1,TRBV15,TRBD2,CATSGTSEGDEQFF,TGTGCCACCTCAGGGACTAGCGAAGGGGATGAGCAGTTCTTC
once,TRBJ2-2,TRBV28,TRBD2,CASSSPLTSGSGELFF,TGTGCCAGCAGTTCCCCCCTTACTAGCGGTTCCGGGGAGCTGTTTTTT
NA,TRBJ2-1,TRBV5-1,TRBD1,CASSLVVRTGNNEQFF,TGCGCCAGCAGCTTGGTAGTGCGGACAGGGAACAATGAGCAGTTCTTC
NA,TRBJ1-3,TRBV2,NA,CASSREPRGNTIYF,TGTGCCAGCAGCCGGGAGCCCCGGGGGAACACCATATATTTT
NA,TRBJ1-1,TRBV6-5,NA,CASTTWGGANTEAFF,TGTGCCAGCACTACCTGGGGGGGGGCGAACACTGAAGCTTTCTTT
NA,TRBJ2-4,TRBV19,NA,CASSPRVEGENIQYF,TGTGCCAGTAGTCCCCGGGTTGAGGGAGAGAACATTCAGTACTTC
NA,TRBJ2-1,TRBV6-2/TRBV6-3,NA,CASSYRRGGSYNEQFF,TGTGCCAGCAGTTACCGCAGAGGTGGCTCCTACAATGAGCAGTTCTTC
NA,TRBJ1-1,TRBV5-1,TRBD1,CASNYRGLDTEAFF,TGCGCCAGTAATTACAGGGGGTTGGACACTGAAGCTTTCTTT
NA,TRBJ1-1,TRBV9,NA,CASSVTVNTEAFF,TGTGCCAGCAGCGTAACAGTGAACACTGAAGCTTTCTTT
NA,TRBJ1-3,TRBV6-5,NA,CASSVGQADGNTIYF,TGTGCCAGCAGCGTGGGGCAGGCGGACGGAAACACCATATATTTT
NA,TRBJ1-6,TRBV11-3,TRBD1,CASSSGQDYNSPLHF,TGTGCCAGCAGCTCCGGACAGGATTATAATTCACCCCTCCACTTT
NA,TRBJ2-2,TRBV3-1/TRBV3-2,NA,CASSQVSRRQLKNTGELFF,TGTGCCAGCAGCCAAGTCTCTAGGCGTCAGCTAAAGAACACCGGGGAGCTGTTTTTT
NA,TRBJ2-1,TRBV2,TRBD2,CASRKPSGRAEGEQFF,TGTGCCAGCAGAAAACCAAGCGGGAGGGCTGAGGGTGAGCAGTTCTTC
few,TRBJ1-1,TRBV9,NA,CASSVEAGDTEAFF,TGTGCCAGCAGCGTAGAGGCAGGGGACACTGAAGCTTTCTTT
NA,TRBJ1-4,TRBV9,TRBD1,CASSEGGTGFNEKLFF,TGTGCCAGCAGCGAGGGAGGGACAGGGTTTAATGAAAAACTGTTTTTT
NA,TRBJ1-5,TRBV6-1,TRBD1,CASSEGQGYQPQHF,TGTGCCAGCAGTGAAGGACAGGGATATCAGCCCCAGCATTTT
NA,TRBJ1-2,TRBV10-3,TRBD1,CAITQGEDYGCTF,TGTGCCATCACCCAGGGGGAGGACTATGGCTGCACCTTC
NA,TRBJ1-5,TRBV6-6,TRBD1,CASRHLGTGSDQPQHF,TGTGCCAGCAGGCACTTGGGGACAGGGAGTGATCAGCCCCAGCATTTT
NA,TRBJ2-2,TRBV24-1,TRBD2,CATSLAGGQGNTGELFF,TGTGCCACCAGTCTAGCGGGGGGCCAAGGAAACACCGGGGAGCTGTTTTTT
NA,TRBJ2-7,TRBV29-1,NA,CSVGQDLFYEQYF,TGCAGCGTTGGACAGGATTTGTTTTACGAGCAGTACTTC
NA,TRBJ1-1,TRBV11-2,NA,CASSLFDIKNTEAFF,TGTGCCAGCAGCTTATTCGACATTAAGAACACTGAAGCTTTCTTT
NA,TRBJ1-5,TRBV4-1,TRBD1,CASSFFDRGTSNQPQHF,TGCGCCAGCAGCTTCTTTGACAGGGGGACTAGCAATCAGCCCCAGCATTTT
NA,TRBJ1-6,TRBV5-5,NA,CASSVRVPYSPLHF,TGTGCCAGCAGCGTCAGGGTCCCCTATTCACCCCTCCACTTT
NA,TRBJ2-3,TRBV24-1,TRBD2,CATRTSGGGSDTQYF,TGTGCCACCCGGACTAGCGGGGGGGGTTCAGATACGCAGTATTTT
NA,TRBJ1-2,TRBV3-1/TRBV3-2,TRBD1,CASSPSGQGHGYTF,TGTGCCAGCAGCCCGTCAGGACAGGGGCATGGCTACACCTTC
NA,TRBJ1-1,TRBV7-9,NA,CASSLAQFAEAFF,TGTGCCAGCAGCTTAGCGCAGTTCGCTGAAGCTTTCTTT
NA,TRBJ1-1,TRBV18,NA,CASSTTGEDTEAFF,TGTGCCAGCTCAACAACAGGCGAGGACACTGAAGCTTTCTTT
NA,TRBJ1-1,TRBV6-5,NA,CASRTAMNTEAFF,TGTGCCAGCAGGACAGCCATGAACACTGAAGCTTTCTTT
NA,TRBJ2-3,TRBV21-1,NA,CASSKGRFSGTVILSSTDTQYF,TGTGCCAGCAGCAAAGGGCGTTTCTCCGGGACAGTTATACTAAGTAGCACAGATACGCAGTATTTT
NA,TRBJ2-1,TRBV5-1,NA,CASSLVAGANEQFF,TGCGCCAGCAGCTTGGTGGCAGGGGCCAATGAGCAGTTCTTC